This entry features one T cell receptor (beta chain) sequence. It lacks a known antigen. No base qualities exist here, and no much larger clone lies one base off it. Libraries came from RT-PCR. The sequencer listed for this sample is NextSeq 550. TCRdb itself trimmed the public reads at Q25 with fastp, ran MiXCR and retained productive beta chains. Every distinct CDR3 protein forms one entry, paired with its most common genes and DNA. The sample table holds about a million distinct CDR3 sequences, of which more than 15% were seen once. Of the sample, 5% to 6.5% falls within the top ten clones. CDR1 MNHEY and CDR2 SMNVEV are derived from the germline V gene (reference sequence). From the cysteine up to the phenylalanine, the CDR3 has a length of 14 residues. The entry retains the CDR3 DNA only, 42 bases that are in frame from base 1. Ends trimmed: V by 7 bases, J by 7 bases; bases unmatched to a gene: 11.

The record originates from a study of patients and donors after allogeneic stem cell transplantation (dated by TCRdb to about 2020). The source material was blood, either unsorted or a sorted T cell fraction (not recorded which). This sequence originates from a human donor who was either an allogeneic HSCT recipient or a stem cell or donor lymphocyte infusion donor (not recorded which). It is not recorded whose cells these are; they may come from a transplant donor. The chain couples TRBV27 to TRBJ1-1, with TRBD1 matching 8 junction bases. In nucleotide form, the sequence is TGTGCCAGCATTAGGAGTATAGGACAGGGTGAAGCTTTCTTT. Its translation reads: CASIRSIGQGEAFF.